These 11 T cell receptor beta chains share one sample of origin, sequenced in a study of metastatic and nonmetastatic thyroid tumors. Patients had received no treatment of any kind before thyroid surgery. Via MiXCR, TCRdb re-called the PCR reads. This table holds approximately 35,000 clones, 10% to 12% found once. The source material was blood. The receptors shown here come from a female donor with papillary thyroid cancer or a benign thyroid nodule (not recorded which). Some clones in this sample may be carry-over from other donors' samples.

This clone occurred many times. The V and J genes are TRBV6-1 and TRBJ1-1; D not certain. Trimming cost V 5 bases and J 1 base, with 11 bases left between them. CDR1 and CDR2 from the germline V gene are MNHNS and SASEGT. This CDR3 has 14 residues. The CDR3 reads CASSTRTGNTEAFF. CDR3 bases: TGTGCCAGCAGTACCCGGACGGGGAACACTGAAGCTTTCTTT.

This clone was counted at least ten times. The chain joins TRBV12-3 or TRBV12-4 to TRBJ1-1; D call uncertain. Deletions cut 5 bases from V and 1 base from J, with 11 bases between. This CDR3 comprises 14 residues. CDR3 DNA sequence: TGTGCCAGCAGTCTCGTGGGCCGGAACACTGAAGCTTTCTTT. Amino acids: CASSLVGRNTEAFF.

This clone was recorded many times. A clone one base away is much larger, so this may be a read error. Other nucleotide sequences from this sample produce the same CDR3. This chain links TRBV15 with TRBJ2-5; D call uncertain. V dropped 0 bases and J dropped 5 bases, with 7 bases sitting between them. Germline V gene sequence: CDR1 LNHNV, CDR2 YYDKDF (reference sequence). This CDR3 comprises 13 residues. CDR3 DNA sequence: TGTGCCACCAGCAGAGATCGTGGGGAGACCCAGTACTTC. Protein sequence: CATSRDRGETQYF.

There are many counts of this clone. This chain uses TRBV18 with TRBJ1-6, with 11 bases aligning to TRBD1. Germline CDR1 KGHSH, CDR2 LQKENI. V lost 2 bases and J lost 9; bases outside the gene matches: 6. The length of the CDR3 is 16 residues. The CDR3 DNA follows: TGTGCCAGCTCACCAGGGACAGGGGGTTCGGGTTCACCCCTCCACTTT. Translation: CASSPGTGGSGSPLHF.

There are many counts of this clone. The chain uses TRBV10-3 and TRBJ2-3, with D hard to call. V lost 4 bases, J lost 0 bases, and 2 bases lay in between. From germline, CDR1 is ENHRY and CDR2 SYGVKD. This CDR3 is 12 amino acids long. CDR3 coding DNA: TGTGCCATCAGTGCTAGCACAGATACGCAGTATTTT. Protein: CAISASTDTQYF.

This clone is medium-sized by share. This chain uses TRBV20-1 with TRBJ2-3; 13 bases line up with TRBD2. The CDR3 runs 18 residues. CDR1 and CDR2 from the germline V gene are DFQATT and SNEGSKA (reference sequence). J gave up 2 bases and V 4 bases, and 12 bases lay outside the gene matches. The CDR3 DNA sequence: TGCAGTGCTAAAGGGTTTGGGGGACTAGCGGGGTCCACAGATACGCAGTATTTT. It codes for CSAKGFGGLAGSTDTQYF.

In this sample, this clone turned up many times. The CDR3 sequence is CASSWRGGSAGELFF. CDR3 coding DNA: TGTGCCAGCAGTTGGAGGGGGGGAAGTGCCGGGGAGCTGTTTTTT. The genes are TRBV11-2 and TRBJ2-2, with D maybe TRBD2 (7 bases). The CDR3 is made up of 15 amino acids. In germline, CDR1 is SGHAT, CDR2 FQNNGV. V was pared by 6 bases and J by 6 bases, with 17 bases between.

This clone was observed many times. This chain uses TRBV12-5 with TRBJ2-7, with no clear D. The germline CDR1 and CDR2 sequences are LGHNT and FRNRAP. The V and J ends lost 6 bases and 6 bases respectively, with 9 bases between them. This CDR3 contains 11 residues. Written as DNA, the CDR3 is TGTGCTAGTGGGTACCCTGGCGAGCAGTACTTC. This sequence encodes CASGYPGEQYF.

In its sample, this clone was seen a few times. This chain joins TRBV12-3 or TRBV12-4 and TRBJ2-2; D is possibly TRBD1 or TRBD2 (6 bases each). V was trimmed by 3 bases and J by 0 bases, leaving 8 bases between them. There are 15 residues in the CDR3. The CDR3 DNA reads as TGTGCCAGCAGTTTGGGGGGCGCGAACACCGGGGAGCTGTTTTTT. Amino acid sequence: CASSLGGANTGELFF.

There are many counts of this clone. The chain uses TRBV4-1 and TRBJ2-7; tentatively, D is TRBD2 (5 bases). The CDR3 loop spans 16 amino acids. Per germline, CDR1 MGHRA and CDR2 YSYEKL. Trimming stripped 6 bases from V and 6 bases from J, with 24 bases between. DNA of the CDR3: TGCGCCAGCAGTCTATCGTTCGGGATAGAGCTTGCCGAGCAGTACTTC. The encoded protein is CASSLSFGIELAEQYF.

This clone occurred many times. The chain combines TRBV29-1 with TRBJ2-3; 11 bases are a match to TRBD2. J gave up 4 bases and V 1 base, and 4 bases lay outside the gene matches. The CDR3 is made up of 15 amino acids. CDR1 and CDR2 (germline): SQVTM, ANQGSEA. CDR3 sequence (DNA): TGCAGCGTTGAAGTAGGGACTAGCGGAGCAGATACGCAGTATTTT. This sequence encodes CSVEVGTSGADTQYF.